Following are 16 T cell receptor beta chains from one sample sequenced in a study of sequential checkpoint blockade in melanoma. TCRdb keeps only in-frame clones here, not all; method: immunoSEQ multiplex PCR. Of thousands of clones in the sample, around 43% are singletons; the top ten hold roughly 41%. The sample's treatment: randomized to nivolumab then ipilimumab (arm A) or the reverse (arm B). The starting material was CD8+ T cells sorted from blood (inferred from file names), obtained from a patient given nivolumab and ipilimumab in sequence. The source of these receptors is a human donor with melanoma.

A few counts support this clone. The chain employs TRBV28 and TRBJ2-2; TRBD1 agrees at 7 bases. From germline, CDR1 is MDHEN and CDR2 SYDVKM. The CDR3 has 17 amino acids. J was trimmed by 2 bases and V by 4 bases; bases with no gene match: 10. In DNA form, the CDR3 reads TGTGCCAGCAGTTCGCACAGACAGGGAATAAACACCGGGGAGCTGTTTTTT. Protein: CASSSHRQGINTGELFF.

This chain uses TRBV6-5 with TRBJ1-4; D is uncertain. The CDR3 is 11 amino acids. V was clipped by 10 bases and J by 8 bases, with 11 bases between them. Per the germline V gene, CDR1 is MNHEY and CDR2 is SVGAGI. The CDR3 spells CATFENEKLFF. For the CDR3, the DNA is TGTGCCACCTTCGAGAACGAAAAACTGTTTTTT.

CDR3 bases: TGTGCCAGCGGCTTAACTAGCGGAAGCTCCTACAATGAGCAGTTCTTC. Its translation: CASGLTSGSSYNEQFF. This chain connects TRBV9 to TRBJ2-1, with 8 nucleotides matching TRBD2. V lost 7 bases to trimming and J lost 0 bases; unmatched junction nucleotides: 9. The germline V gene has CDR1 SGDLS and CDR2 YYNGEE. The CDR3 extends over 16 amino acids.

The V and J genes are TRBV10-3 and TRBJ2-7; perhaps TRBD1 as D (5 bases). The V and J ends lost 0 bases and 2 bases respectively, with 11 bases between them. The CDR3 extends over 15 amino acids. Germline V gives CDR1 ENHRY, CDR2 SYGVKD. The CDR3 sequence is CAISESGQATYEQYF. DNA for the CDR3: TGTGCCATCAGTGAGTCGGGGCAGGCTACCTACGAGCAGTACTTC.

This clone was counted once. V gene TRBV4-3 combines with J gene TRBJ2-3, with 7 bases lining up with TRBD2. Germline V gives CDR1 LGHNA, CDR2 YSLEER. The CDR3 loop spans 18 amino acids. The V and J ends lost 0 bases and 1 base, in that order; junction bases with no gene match: 10. The CDR3, as DNA: TGCGCCAGCAGCCAAGATAAGGGAGGGTACCGGGGCACAGATACGCAGTATTTT. It specifies CASSQDKGGYRGTDTQYF.

In this sample, this clone turned up once. The chain joins TRBV5-6 to TRBJ2-7; weak D call: TRBD2 (6 bases). The CDR3 spans 14 residues. Trimming stripped 2 bases from V and 8 bases from J, with 17 bases between. Germline CDR1 is SGHDT and CDR2 is YYEEEE. CDR3 loop: CASSFGLVGGKQYF. CDR3 DNA: TGTGCCAGCAGCTTTGGGCTGGTCGGGGGAAAGCAGTACTTC.

The chain carries TRBV30 and TRBJ1-3; tentative D call: TRBD1 (5 bases). In germline, CDR1 is GTSNPN, CDR2 SVGIG (reference sequence). Trimming took off 0 bases at V and 0 bases at J, with 15 bases between the two ends. The CDR3 is 17 residues long. CDR3 nucleotide sequence: TGTGCCTGGAGTGTTGGTCCAGGGATATACTCTGGAAACACCATATATTTT. Translation: CAWSVGPGIYSGNTIYF. Filled out from reference TRBV30 and TRBJ1-3, the complete variable domain reads SQTIHQWPATLVQPVGSPLSLECTVEGTSNPNLYWYRQAAGRGLQLLFYSVGIGQISSEVPQNLSASRPQDRQFILSSKKLLLSDSGFYLCAWSVGPGIYSGNTIYFGEGSWLTVV.

A remark on this clone: One end of the junction varies from germline; a read error may be responsible. The chain joins TRBV6-4 to TRBJ2-1; weak D call: TRBD2 (6 bases). The CDR3 totals 16 residues. CDR1 and CDR2 from the germline V gene are MRHNA and SNTAGT. CDR3 sequence (DNA): TGTGCCAGCAGTTACTCCGGGGGTTCATCCTACAATGAGCAGTTCTTC. Amino acids: CASSYSGGSSYNEQFF.

The chain is built from TRBV9 and TRBJ2-7, with D tentatively TRBD2 (5 bases). Trimming took 3 bases from V and 4 from J, leaving 17 bases between them. Germline CDR1 is SGDLS and CDR2 is YYNGEE. This CDR3 has 15 residues. CDR3 DNA: TGTGCCAGCAGCGCCGGGGAAGGACGGACTTACGAGCAGTACTTC. Encoded protein: CASSAGEGRTYEQYF.

In its sample, this clone was seen a few times. The CDR3 region is CASSFWASGSYEQYF. CDR3 coding DNA: TGTGCCAGCAGCTTCTGGGCTAGCGGTTCCTACGAGCAGTACTTC. V is TRBV7-2 and J is TRBJ2-7; 7 bases agree with TRBD2. J gave up 1 base and V 3 bases, and 6 bases lay outside the gene matches. The CDR3 has 15 residues. Germline CDR1 and CDR2: SGHTA and FQGNSA.

The chain employs TRBV4-1 and TRBJ2-7, with 9 bases fitting TRBD1. The CDR3 loop spans 16 amino acids. V shed 5 bases, J shed 2 bases, and the junction held 10 bases outside the gene matches. Germline assignment: CDR1 MGHRA and CDR2 YSYEKL. The CDR3 protein is CASSFFPGQGTYEQYF. Written as DNA, the CDR3 is TGCGCCAGCAGCTTCTTTCCGGGACAGGGAACCTACGAGCAGTACTTC.

This clone was observed a handful of times. This chain joins TRBV27 and TRBJ1-2; 7 bases line up with TRBD1. The CDR3 spans 13 residues. Germline assignment: CDR1 MNHEY and CDR2 SMNVEV (reference sequence). J lost 8 bases, V lost 5 bases, and 8 bases had no gene match. CDR3 in amino acids: CASSGDRVGGYTF. The CDR3 nucleotides read TGTGCCAGCAGTGGAGACAGGGTAGGGGGCTACACCTTC.

Of note for this clone: Relative to the germline gene, one junction end is altered; a read error may explain this. J is TRBJ2-7 and V is TRBV7-3; TRBD2 matches at 12 bases. CDR3 length: 13 residues. From germline, CDR1 is SGHTA and CDR2 FQGTGA. For the CDR3, the DNA is TGTGCCAGCAGCCTACTAGCGGGAGGTCCCCTAGTCTTC. It yields the protein CASSLLAGGPLVF.

The chain combines TRBV30 with TRBJ1-2; D is unresolved. Germline V gene sequence: CDR1 GTSNPN, CDR2 SVGIG (reference sequence). The CDR3 covers 15 residues. V lost 2 bases and J 6 bases, leaving 19 bases between the germline ends. The CDR3 region is CAWSSNYWVGDGYTF. CDR3 in DNA: TGTGCCTGGAGTAGTAATTACTGGGTAGGAGATGGCTACACCTTC.

This clone occurred a few times. The chain links TRBV2 to TRBJ1-4; D is unresolved. The V gene lost 3 bases and the J gene lost 0 bases, with 11 bases spanning the gap. CDR3 length: 16 residues. Germline CDR1 reads SNHLY; CDR2 reads FYNNEI. DNA of the CDR3: TGTGCCAGCAGTGATCGCCAGGATGCAACTAATGAAAAACTGTTTTTT. It is translated as CASSDRQDATNEKLFF.

By share of the sample, this clone is medium-sized. The chain joins TRBV4-3 to TRBJ2-7, with 11 bases lining up with TRBD2. This CDR3 contains 14 residues. Germline CDR1 LGHNA, CDR2 YSLEER. V lost 2 bases, J lost 3 bases, and 0 bases stayed unmatched. The CDR3 nucleotides are TGCGCCAGCAGCCAAACTAGCGGGAGCTACGAGCAGTACTTC. This codes for CASSQTSGSYEQYF.